This paragraph reports one T cell receptor beta chain. Tumor samples were obtained before definitive surgery or chemotherapy. The germline V and J ends were trimmed by 0 bases and 0 bases, with 7 bases remaining between them. Per the germline V gene, CDR1 is MNHEY and CDR2 is SMNVEV (reference sequence). This CDR3 has 15 amino acids. The method was immunoSEQ multiplex PCR; TCRdb's version includes in-frame clones alone and lacks a portion of them. This sample has just over 35,000 clones; 79% occur once, and the top ten carry roughly 3.2%. The data were taken from a study of high-grade serous ovarian cancer treatment subgroups. Study-level background: On average, approximately 14,000 reads and 7,494 unique TCR beta rearrangements were obtained per sample.

The V gene is TRBV27, the J gene TRBJ2-3; D not certain. Specimen: tumor tissue. This TCR came from a human donor with high-grade serous ovarian cancer. The CDR3 sequence is CASSLSRLSTDTQYF. CDR3 nucleotides: TGTGCCAGCAGTTTATCCCGCCTTAGCACAGATACGCAGTATTTT.